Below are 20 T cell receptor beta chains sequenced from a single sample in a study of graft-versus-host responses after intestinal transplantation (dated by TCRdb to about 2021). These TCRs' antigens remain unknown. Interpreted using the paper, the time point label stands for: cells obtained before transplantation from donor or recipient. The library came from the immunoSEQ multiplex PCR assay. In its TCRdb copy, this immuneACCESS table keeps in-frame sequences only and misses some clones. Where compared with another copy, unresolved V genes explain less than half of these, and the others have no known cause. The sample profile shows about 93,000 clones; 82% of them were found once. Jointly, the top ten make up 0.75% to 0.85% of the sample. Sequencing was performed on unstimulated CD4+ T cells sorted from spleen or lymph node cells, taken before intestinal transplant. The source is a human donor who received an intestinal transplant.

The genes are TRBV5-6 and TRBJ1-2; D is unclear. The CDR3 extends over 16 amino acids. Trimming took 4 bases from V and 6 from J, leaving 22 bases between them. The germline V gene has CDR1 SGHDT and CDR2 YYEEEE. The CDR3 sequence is CASSRKPEANADGYTF. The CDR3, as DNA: TGTGCCAGCAGCAGAAAACCAGAGGCGAACGCCGATGGCTACACCTTC.

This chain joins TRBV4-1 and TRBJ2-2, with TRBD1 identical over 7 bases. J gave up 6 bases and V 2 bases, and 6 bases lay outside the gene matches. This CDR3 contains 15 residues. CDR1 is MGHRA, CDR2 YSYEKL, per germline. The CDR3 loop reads CASSQWKGAAGELFF. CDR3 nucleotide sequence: TGCGCCAGCAGCCAATGGAAGGGGGCGGCCGGGGAGCTGTTTTTT.

The CDR3 here is CASILTSGYTDTQYF. CDR3 DNA: TGTGCCAGCATCCTGACTAGCGGATACACAGATACGCAGTATTTT. The chain carries TRBV6-6 and TRBJ2-3; 9 bases are a match to TRBD2. Trimming at V came to 7 bases and at J to 2 bases, leaving 7 bases not matched to a gene. This CDR3 has 15 residues. CDR1 MNHNY and CDR2 SVGAGI come from the germline V gene (reference sequence).

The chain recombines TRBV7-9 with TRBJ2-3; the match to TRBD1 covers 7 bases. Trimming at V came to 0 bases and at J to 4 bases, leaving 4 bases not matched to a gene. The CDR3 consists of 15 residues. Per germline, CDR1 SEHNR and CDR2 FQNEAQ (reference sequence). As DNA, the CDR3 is TGTGCCAGCAGCTTAGCGACAGGGAAGGCAGATACGCAGTATTTT. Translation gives CASSLATGKADTQYF.

In nucleotides, the CDR3 is TGTGCCAGCAGCCCCGGACTGGTCAGCTCCTACAATGAGCAGTTCTTC. Its protein is CASSPGLVSSYNEQFF. The chain links TRBV14 to TRBJ2-1, with D tentatively TRBD2 (5 bases). CDR3 length: 16 amino acids. CDR1 is SGHDN and CDR2 is FVKESK in the germline V gene. Deletions cut 4 bases from V and 0 bases from J, with 13 bases between. The full variable domain, with the rest looked up from reference TRBV14 and TRBJ2-1, is EAGVTQFPSHSVIEKGQTVTLRCDPISGHDNLYWYRRVMGKEIKFLLHFVKESKQDESGMPNNRFLAERTGGTYSTLKVQPAELEDSGVYFCASSPGLVSSYNEQFFGPGTRLTVL.

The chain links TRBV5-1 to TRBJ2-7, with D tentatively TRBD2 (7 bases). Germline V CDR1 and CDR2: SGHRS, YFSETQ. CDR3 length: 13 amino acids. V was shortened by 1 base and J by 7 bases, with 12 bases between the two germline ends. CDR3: CASSLWGRGEQYF. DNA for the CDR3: TGCGCCAGCAGCTTGTGGGGGCGGGGGGAGCAGTACTTC.

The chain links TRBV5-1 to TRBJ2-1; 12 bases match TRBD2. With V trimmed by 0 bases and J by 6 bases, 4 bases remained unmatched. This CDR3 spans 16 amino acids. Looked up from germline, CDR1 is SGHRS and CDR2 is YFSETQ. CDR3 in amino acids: CASSLVRGLAGNEQFF. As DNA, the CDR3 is TGCGCCAGCAGCTTGGTGAGGGGACTAGCGGGCAATGAGCAGTTCTTC.

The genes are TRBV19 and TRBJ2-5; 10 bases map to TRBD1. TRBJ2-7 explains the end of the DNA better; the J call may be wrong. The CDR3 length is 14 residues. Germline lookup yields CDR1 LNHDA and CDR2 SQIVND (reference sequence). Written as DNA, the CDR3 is TGTGCCAGTAGACGACAGGGGGCCTCCTACGAGCAGTACTTC. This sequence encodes CASRRQGASYEQYF.

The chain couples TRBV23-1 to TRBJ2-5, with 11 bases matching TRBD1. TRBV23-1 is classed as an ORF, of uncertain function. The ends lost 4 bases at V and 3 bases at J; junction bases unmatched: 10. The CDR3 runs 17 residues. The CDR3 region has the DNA TGCGCCAGCAGTCCCACCGGACAGGGGGCGAGAAAAGAGACCCAGTACTTC. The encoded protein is CASSPTGQGARKETQYF.

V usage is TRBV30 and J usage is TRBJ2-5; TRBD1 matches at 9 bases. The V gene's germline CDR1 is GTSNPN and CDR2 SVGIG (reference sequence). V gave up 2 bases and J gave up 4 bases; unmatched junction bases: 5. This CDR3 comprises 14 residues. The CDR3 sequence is CAWSRRGQGETQYF. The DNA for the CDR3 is TGTGCCTGGAGTAGACGGGGACAGGGAGAGACCCAGTACTTC. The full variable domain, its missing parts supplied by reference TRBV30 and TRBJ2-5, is SQTIHQWPATLVQPVGSPLSLECTVEGTSNPNLYWYRQAAGRGLQLLFYSVGIGQISSEVPQNLSASRPQDRQFILSSKKLLLSDSGFYLCAWSRRGQGETQYFGPGTRLLVL.

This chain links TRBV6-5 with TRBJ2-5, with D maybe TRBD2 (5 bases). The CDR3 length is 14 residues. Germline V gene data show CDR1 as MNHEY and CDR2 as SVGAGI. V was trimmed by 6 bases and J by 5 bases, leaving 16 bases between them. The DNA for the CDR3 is TGTGCCAGCAGCCATCCGGGGTATGGGGAGACCCAGTACTTC. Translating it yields CASSHPGYGETQYF.

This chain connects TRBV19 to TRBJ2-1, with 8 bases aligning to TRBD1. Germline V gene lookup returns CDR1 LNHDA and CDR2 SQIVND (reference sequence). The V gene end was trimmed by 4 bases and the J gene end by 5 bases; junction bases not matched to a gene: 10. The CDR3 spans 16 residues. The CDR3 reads CASSNLGRGLNNEQFF. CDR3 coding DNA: TGTGCCAGTAGTAATCTTGGCAGGGGGCTTAACAATGAGCAGTTCTTC.

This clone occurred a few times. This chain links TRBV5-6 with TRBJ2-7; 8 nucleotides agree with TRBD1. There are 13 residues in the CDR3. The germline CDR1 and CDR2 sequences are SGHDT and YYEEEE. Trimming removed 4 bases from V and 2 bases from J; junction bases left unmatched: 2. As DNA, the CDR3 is TGTGCCAGCAGCCGGACAGGGCCCTACGAGCAGTACTTC. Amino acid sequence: CASSRTGPYEQYF.

CDR3 nucleotides: TGTGCCATCAGTGAGTCCGGAGAACAAGAGACCCAGTACTTC. As protein: CAISESGEQETQYF. The chain carries TRBV10-3 and TRBJ2-5; no definite D call. This CDR3 is built from 14 residues. Deletions cut 0 bases from V and 2 bases from J, with 7 bases between. Per the germline V gene, CDR1 is ENHRY and CDR2 is SYGVKD.

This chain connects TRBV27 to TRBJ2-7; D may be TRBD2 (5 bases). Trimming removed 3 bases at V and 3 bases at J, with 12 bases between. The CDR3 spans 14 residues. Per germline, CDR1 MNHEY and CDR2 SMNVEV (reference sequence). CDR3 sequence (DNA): TGTGCCAGCAGTTTCCGGACTTCCGGCTACGAGCAGTACTTC. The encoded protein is CASSFRTSGYEQYF.

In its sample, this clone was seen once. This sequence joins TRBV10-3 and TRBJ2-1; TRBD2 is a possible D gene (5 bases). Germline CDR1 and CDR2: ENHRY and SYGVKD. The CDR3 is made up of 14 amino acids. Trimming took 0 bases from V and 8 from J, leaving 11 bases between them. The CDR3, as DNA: TGTGCCATCAGTGAGTCGAGAGGAGGAGATGAGCAGTTCTTC. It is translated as CAISESRGGDEQFF.

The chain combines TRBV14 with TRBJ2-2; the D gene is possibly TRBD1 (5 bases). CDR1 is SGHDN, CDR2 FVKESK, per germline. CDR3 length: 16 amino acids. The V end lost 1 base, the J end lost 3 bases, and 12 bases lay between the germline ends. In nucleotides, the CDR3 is TGTGCCAGCAGCCAAGCTGGGGCCCCTTACACCGGGGAGCTGTTTTTT. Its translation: CASSQAGAPYTGELFF.

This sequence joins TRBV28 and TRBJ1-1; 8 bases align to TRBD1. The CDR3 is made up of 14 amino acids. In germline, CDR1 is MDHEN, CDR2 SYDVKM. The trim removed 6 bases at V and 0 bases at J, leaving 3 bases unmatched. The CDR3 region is CASRTGEMNTEAFF. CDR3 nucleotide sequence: TGTGCCAGCAGGACAGGGGAAATGAACACTGAAGCTTTCTTT.

The CDR3 DNA follows: TGTGCCAGCAGCATGGCAGGAAACACCGGGGAGCTGTTTTTT. Its protein is CASSMAGNTGELFF. This sequence joins TRBV7-7 and TRBJ2-2; no firm D call. The CDR3 spans 14 residues. Trimming took off 5 bases at V and 2 bases at J, with 9 bases between the two ends. Germline values: CDR1 SSHAT, CDR2 FNYEAQ (reference sequence).

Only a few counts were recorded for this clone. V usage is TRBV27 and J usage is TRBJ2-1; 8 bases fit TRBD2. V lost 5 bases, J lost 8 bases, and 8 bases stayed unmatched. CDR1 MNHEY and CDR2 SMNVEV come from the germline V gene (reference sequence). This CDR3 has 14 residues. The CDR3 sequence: CASSRREGVYEQFF. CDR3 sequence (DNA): TGTGCCAGCAGTCGACGGGAGGGTGTTTATGAGCAGTTCTTC.